The 15 T cell receptor beta chains listed next were all sequenced from one sample in a study of blood T cells in healthy people across ages. Then a second PCR, running roughly 7 to 11 cycles, was carried out with a sample-barcoded 5' primer and a J-beta primer mix. TCRdb passed the 5' RACE reads through MiXCR, listing each CDR3 protein once. This table holds 1 million or so distinct CDR3 sequences, more than 35% found once. The specimen sequenced was blood. Receptor source: a woman aged 60-70 years in good health.

This chain links TRBV6-5 with TRBJ2-5; TRBD1 matches 9 bases. The CDR3 runs 15 residues. With 2 bases clipped from V and 11 bases from J, the junction kept 12 bases outside the gene matches. The germline CDR1 and CDR2 sequences are MNHEY and SVGAGI. CDR3 residues: CASSYRDRDYNEQYF. The CDR3 coding sequence is TGTGCCAGCAGTTACCGGGACAGGGACTACAATGAGCAGTACTTC.

This clonotype occurred many times. The chain uses TRBV25-1 and TRBJ1-2, with unresolved D. The length of the CDR3 is 14 residues. V was clipped by 2 bases and J by 4 bases, with 11 bases between them. Germline-derived CDR1 and CDR2 are MGHDK and SYGVNS. The CDR3 region is CASSERSRRYGYTF. DNA of the CDR3: TGTGCCAGCAGTGAACGGAGTCGGCGCTATGGCTACACCTTC.

CDR3 DNA sequence: TGTGCCACCAGCAGAGCTGCGTCGGGGCAAGAGACCCAGTACTTC. It specifies CATSRAASGQETQYF. The chain links TRBV15 to TRBJ2-5, with D possibly matching TRBD2 (5 bases). This CDR3 has 15 amino acids. Germline loops: CDR1 LNHNV, CDR2 YYDKDF (reference sequence). V lost 1 base to trimming and J lost 2 bases, with 11 bases between them.

Ten or more counts support this clonotype. The genes are TRBV27 and TRBJ2-7; possibly TRBD1 for D (7 bases). The CDR3 spans 15 residues. V lost 5 bases and J 0 bases, leaving 14 bases between the germline ends. Germline V gene sequence: CDR1 MNHEY, CDR2 SMNVEV (reference sequence). CDR3 loop: CASSPGDRVSYEQYF. CDR3 sequence (DNA): TGTGCCAGCAGTCCGGGGGACAGAGTCTCCTACGAGCAGTACTTC.

The chain is built from TRBV6-2 or TRBV6-3 and TRBJ2-1; D is ambiguous. V was clipped by 7 bases and J by 15 bases, with 22 bases between them. The CDR3 spans 13 residues. Looked up from germline, CDR1 is MNHEY and CDR2 is SVGEGT. The CDR3 protein is CASTSTGVGFRFF. The CDR3 DNA is TGTGCCAGCACTTCTACGGGCGTAGGGTTTCGGTTCTTC.

CDR3 region: CASSHQANSYNEQFF. DNA for the CDR3: TGTGCCAGCAGCCACCAGGCTAACTCCTACAATGAGCAGTTCTTC. The V gene is TRBV3-1, the J gene TRBJ2-1; D unresolved. CDR1 is LGHDT and CDR2 is YNNKEL in the germline V gene (reference sequence). V dropped 3 bases and J dropped 0 bases, with 9 bases sitting between them. This CDR3 is built from 15 residues.

The chain carries TRBV18 and TRBJ2-7; 10 bases are shared with TRBD1. CDR3 length: 15 amino acids. Germline lookup yields CDR1 KGHSH and CDR2 LQKENI. With 6 bases clipped from V and 5 bases from J, the junction kept 10 bases outside the gene matches. The CDR3 region is CASSGSGTGVDEQYF. The CDR3 region has the DNA TGTGCCAGCTCCGGCTCCGGGACAGGGGTCGACGAGCAGTACTTC.

The chain joins TRBV4-1 to TRBJ2-1; unclear D gene. Per the germline V gene, CDR1 is MGHRA and CDR2 is YSYEKL. Between the trimmed V and J ends, which lost 0 bases and 3 bases, there was a span of 9 bases. The CDR3 sequence is 15 residues long. The DNA of the CDR3 is TGCGCCAGCAGCCAAGAACGGTTGTTCTACAATGAGCAGTTCTTC. Protein: CASSQERLFYNEQFF.

J is TRBJ2-5 and V is TRBV6-5, with a possible D match to TRBD2 (5 bases). Germline loops: CDR1 MNHEY, CDR2 SVGAGI. The CDR3 spans 15 residues. V was shortened by 2 bases and J by 2 bases, with 12 bases between the two germline ends. DNA of the CDR3: TGTGCCAGCAGTTACATCGGGGTAGGACAAGAGACCCAGTACTTC. Protein sequence: CASSYIGVGQETQYF.

This clonotype was picked up a small number of times. The chain couples TRBV10-3 to TRBJ2-3; no clear D. Germline CDR1 reads ENHRY; CDR2 reads SYGVKD. V shed 11 bases and J shed 6 bases, with 12 bases lying between them. This CDR3 has 11 amino acids. The CDR3 protein is CAAGRLDTQYF. CDR3 nucleotides: TGTGCCGCCGGACGTTTGGATACGCAGTATTTT.

The rearrangement links TRBV9 to TRBJ2-1; TRBD2 agrees at 11 bases. The CDR3 loop spans 17 amino acids. The germline V gene encodes CDR1 SGDLS and CDR2 YYNGEE. Losses at the gene ends were 0 bases for V and 4 bases for J; bases not matched to a gene: 6. The DNA for the CDR3 is TGTGCCAGCAGCGTAGTAACTAGCGGGAGCGTGTACAATGAGCAGTTCTTC. It encodes CASSVVTSGSVYNEQFF. Full variable domain (rest looked up from reference TRBV9 and TRBJ2-1): DSGVTQTPKHLITATGQRVTLRCSPRSGDLSVYWYQQSLDQGLQFLIQYYNGEERAKGNILERFSAQQFPDLHSELNLSSLELGDSALYFCASSVVTSGSVYNEQFFGPGTRLTVL.

This clonotype was picked up a small number of times. The genes are TRBV4-1 and TRBJ2-3, with D unresolved. V lost 0 bases to trimming and J lost 2 bases, with 6 bases between them. Germline CDR1 and CDR2: MGHRA and YSYEKL. The CDR3 has 14 residues. CDR3 coding DNA: TGCGCCAGCAGCCAAGATCCTTTCACAGATACGCAGTATTTT. Translation gives CASSQDPFTDTQYF.

V usage is TRBV19 and J usage is TRBJ1-2; D ambiguous. In germline, CDR1 is LNHDA, CDR2 SQIVND (reference sequence). The CDR3 has 13 amino acids. The V and J ends lost 0 bases and 10 bases respectively, with 12 bases between them. Here the CDR3 reads CASSIDDIQTYTF. The CDR3 DNA sequence: TGTGCCAGTAGTATAGACGATATTCAAACCTACACCTTC. Together with reference TRBV19 and TRBJ1-2, the CDR3 gives the full variable domain: DGGITQSPKYLFRKEGQNVTLSCEQNLNHDAMYWYRQDPGQGLRLIYYSQIVNDFQKGDIAEGYSVSREKKESFPLTVTSAQKNPTAFYLCASSIDDIQTYTFGSGTRLTVV.

The chain joins TRBV7-9 to TRBJ2-4, with 9 bases matching TRBD1. Germline lookup yields CDR1 SEHNR and CDR2 FQNEAQ (reference sequence). There are 15 residues in the CDR3. V trimming: 5 bases; J trimming: 3 bases; junction bases outside the gene matches: 5. In DNA, the CDR3 is TGTGCCAGCAGCCTCTGGACAGGGGTCAAAAACATTCAGTACTTC. It specifies CASSLWTGVKNIQYF.

This chain connects TRBV27 to TRBJ2-1, with 7 bases that match TRBD2. After removal of 7 bases from V and 14 bases from J, the junction contained 17 bases not matched to a gene. CDR3 length equals 14 residues. Germline CDR1 is MNHEY and CDR2 is SMNVEV (reference sequence). The CDR3 reads CASKGGRAALIEFF. As DNA, the CDR3 is TGTGCCAGCAAAGGCGGGAGAGCAGCTCTCATCGAGTTCTTC.